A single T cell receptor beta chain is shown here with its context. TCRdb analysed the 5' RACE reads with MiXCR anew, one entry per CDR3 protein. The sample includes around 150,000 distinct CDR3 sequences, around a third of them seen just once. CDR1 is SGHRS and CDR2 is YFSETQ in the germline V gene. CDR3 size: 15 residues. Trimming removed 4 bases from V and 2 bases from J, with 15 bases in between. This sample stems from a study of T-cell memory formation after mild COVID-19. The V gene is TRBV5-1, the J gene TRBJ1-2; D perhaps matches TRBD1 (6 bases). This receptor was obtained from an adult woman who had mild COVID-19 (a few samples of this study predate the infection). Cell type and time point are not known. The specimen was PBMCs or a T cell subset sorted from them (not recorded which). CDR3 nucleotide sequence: TGCGCCAGCAGCGAAAATCCCCAGGGGAACTATGGCTACACCTTC. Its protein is CASSENPQGNYGYTF.